This is a list of T cell receptor beta chains from one sample in a study of cytomegalovirus exposure and HLA in healthy donors. Some clones are missing from TCRdb's copy, which holds only in-frame ones; the method was immunoSEQ multiplex PCR. Altogether 200,000 to 300,000 clones are present, roughly 87% being singletons, with the ten largest covering approximately 3.1%. Sequenced material: PBMCs. These receptors were collected from a woman aged 30 to 39 in good health and CMV-seronegative. CDR3s include the opening cysteine and the closing phenylalanine or tryptophan.

CASRVDQPQHF,TRBV30,TRBJ1-5
CASTLIEGRDNEQFF,TRBV28,TRBJ2-1
CASTDGLNTEAFF,TRBV7-6,TRBJ1-1
CASSLFPGTGATGELFF,TRBV5-6,TRBJ2-2
CASSQTYEQYF,TRBV6-1,TRBJ2-7
CASSFGDVVNEKLFF,TRBV5-1,TRBJ1-4
CASSLVGQADSYEQYF,TRBV7-9,TRBJ2-7
CASSFGPSNEQFF,TRBV7-9,TRBJ2-1
CASSQVRSYGYTF,TRBV4-3,TRBJ1-2
CASSEWDRDRGHRGNQPQHF,TRBV6-1,TRBJ1-5
CASSPQLGGSGNTIYF,TRBV9,TRBJ1-3
CASRSPGRGRTDTQYF,TRBV28,TRBJ2-3
CASGQGAFGYTF,TRBV19,TRBJ1-2
CASSYSGPGGYEQYF,TRBV6-5,TRBJ2-7
CASSDGGLDEQYF,TRBV11-2,TRBJ2-7
CASSLGAGEQFF,TRBV11-2,TRBJ2-1
CASNPTGNYGYTF,TRBV6-1,TRBJ1-2
CSVEDPQGGPYNEQFF,TRBV29-1,TRBJ2-1
CASSSPGVRLEQYF,TRBV7-2,TRBJ2-7
CASRSPLAGESSGANVLTF,TRBV7-9,TRBJ2-6
CASSSAYEQYF,TRBV7-9,TRBJ2-7
CASSLKFTTDTQYF,TRBV28,TRBJ2-3
CASSESAGGDNEQFF,TRBV25-1,TRBJ2-1
CASSYSTDTQYF,TRBV18,TRBJ2-3
CASSLSWEANTGELFF,TRBV4-3,TRBJ2-2
CASSTPSGSYNEQFF,TRBV27,TRBJ2-1
CASSGTGGEEDEQYF,TRBV5-5,TRBJ2-7
CASSFGTSGYEQYF,TRBV28,TRBJ2-7
CASSLWQGHTDTQYF,TRBV27,TRBJ2-3
CASSLLVGTSGRDTQYF,TRBV28,TRBJ2-3
CASSIGLAGMRGELFF,TRBV28,TRBJ2-2
CASSSFNEQFF,TRBV11-2,TRBJ2-1
CASSYIRNTEAFF,TRBV6-5,TRBJ1-1
CASSLTPTAGARAIADTQYF,TRBV7-3,TRBJ2-3
CASRPRDMEYQHF,TRBV6-5,TRBJ1-5
CASSLNPPGQYYEQYF,TRBV28,TRBJ2-7
CASSRRAGDQETQYF,TRBV7-9,TRBJ2-5
CASSYSGEEVIETQYF,TRBV7-8,TRBJ2-5
CASSLQESSYGYTF,TRBV5-1,TRBJ1-2
CASSPGGSNQPQHF,TRBV7-2,TRBJ1-5
CASSLSQPGHRTEAFF,TRBV7-9,TRBJ1-1
CASTHNRGGFTDTQYF,TRBV7-9,TRBJ2-3
CASTWGETYEQYF,TRBV6-1,TRBJ2-7
CASSFGGSSYEQYF,TRBV28,TRBJ2-7
CASTRRPPHTNEQFF,TRBV27,TRBJ2-1
CASRFLEGKQFF,TRBV7-9,TRBJ2-1
CASSLYISDEQYF,TRBV27,TRBJ2-7
CATTPGSGNTIYF,TRBV15,TRBJ1-3
CASSLALGGVEQYF,TRBV7-2,TRBJ2-7
CASSFTGDSNEKLFF,TRBV5-1,TRBJ1-4
CASGFQSNQPQHF,TRBV12-5,TRBJ1-5
CASSSSGVTDTQYF,TRBV7-2,TRBJ2-3
CASGTGTGPLSSYEQYF,TRBV6-4,TRBJ2-7
CASSLIAAGGTDTQYF,TRBV5-1,TRBJ2-3
CASSIGNEAFF,TRBV19,TRBJ1-1
CASSQGWNEQYF,TRBV14,TRBJ2-7
CASSVVASGSIHEQYF,TRBV9,TRBJ2-7
CASSSGSNIQYF,TRBV28,TRBJ2-4
CASTLGQEGDGYTF,TRBV6-7,TRBJ1-2
CASSLSPGWDEQYF,TRBV7-8,TRBJ2-7